The rows below give T cell receptor beta chains drawn from one sample of a study of blood T cell repertoires in COVID-19. Sequenced by immunoSEQ multiplex PCR; TCRdb stores in-frame clones only, minus some. The profile shows 110,000 to 150,000 clones, approximately 85% of them singletons. The material sequenced was peripheral blood. The origin of the receptors is a woman aged 80 or older with acute or convalescent COVID-19. Both conserved end residues are part of each CDR3. D genes are given only for firm matches. Some rows mark clone size as missing; the rest say once, few, many or name a class of expanded clone.

>-|-|TRBJ2-7|TRBV27
CASSLGLSYEQYF
TGTGCCAGCAGTTTAGGCCTCTCCTACGAGCAGTACTTC
>-|-|TRBJ2-7|TRBV20-1
CSARGPYEQYF
TGCAGTGCTAGAGGGCCGTACGAGCAGTACTTC
>-|-|TRBJ1-2|TRBV7-2
CASSLGVHRHGYTF
TGTGCCAGCAGCTTAGGAGTTCACAGACATGGCTACACCTTC
>-|-|TRBJ1-6|TRBV5-1
CASSLDRVDSPLHF
TGCGCCAGCAGCTTGGACAGGGTCGATTCACCCCTCCACTTT
>-|-|TRBJ1-2|TRBV2
CASSGTANYGYTF
TGTGCCAGCAGTGGGACAGCGAACTATGGCTACACCTTC
>TRBD2|few|TRBJ2-1|TRBV24-1
CATSDQGLAGGDNEQFF
TGTGCCACCAGTGACCAAGGACTAGCGGGAGGAGACAATGAGCAGTTCTTC
>-|-|TRBJ1-6|TRBV6-1
CASSEDLTGFYNSPLHF
TGTGCCAGCAGTGAAGATCTGACAGGATTTTATAATTCACCCCTCCACTTT
>-|-|TRBJ1-5|TRBV18
CASSPGGPNQPQHF
TGTGCCAGCTCACCCGGAGGGCCCAATCAGCCCCAGCATTTT
>TRBD2|-|TRBJ2-1|TRBV19
CASSMGRALSNEQFF
TGTGCCAGTAGTATGGGGAGGGCCCTGTCTAATGAGCAGTTCTTC
>-|-|TRBJ1-5|TRBV27
CASSLYGKVRLDSQHF
TGTGCCAGCAGTTTATACGGGAAGGTGCGGTTAGACTCCCAGCATTTT
>-|-|TRBJ1-4|TRBV24-1
CATSDPQAPNEKLFF
TGTGCCACCAGTGACCCCCAGGCCCCTAATGAAAAACTGTTTTTT
>-|-|TRBJ2-3|TRBV7-9
CASSFVGRTDTQYF
TGTGCCAGCAGCTTCGTTGGCCGCACAGATACGCAGTATTTT
>-|-|TRBJ1-5|TRBV13
CASSLYRNQPQHF
TGTGCCAGCAGCTTATACAGAAATCAGCCCCAGCATTTT
>TRBD1|-|TRBJ2-5|TRBV28
CASRPAGGSETQYF
TGTGCCAGCAGGCCTGCAGGGGGTAGTGAGACCCAGTACTTC
>TRBD2|-|TRBJ2-7|TRBV11-2
CASSPTSGGHEQYF
TGTGCCAGCAGCCCAACTAGCGGGGGCCACGAGCAGTACTTC
>TRBD1|-|TRBJ1-1|TRBV5-1
CASSLKGADTEAFF
TGCGCCAGCAGCTTGAAGGGGGCAGACACTGAAGCTTTCTTT
>TRBD1|-|TRBJ1-2|TRBV6-6
CASSSRADRGYTF
TGTGCCAGCAGTTCTCGGGCGGACAGGGGCTACACCTTC
>-|-|TRBJ1-5|TRBV28
CASNGAGVTTGSNQPQHF
TGTGCCAGCAATGGAGCCGGGGTTACTACGGGTAGCAATCAGCCCCAGCATTTT
>TRBD1|-|TRBJ1-1|TRBV10-3
CAISDGQGNTEAFF
TGTGCCATCAGTGATGGACAGGGGAACACTGAAGCTTTCTTT
>TRBD2|-|TRBJ2-7|TRBV7-2
CASSLYPSGVGYYEQYF
TGTGCCAGCAGCTTATATCCTAGCGGGGTAGGTTATTACGAGCAGTACTTC
>-|few|TRBJ2-7|TRBV5-1
CASSLVGSVTYEQYF
TGCGCCAGCAGCTTGGTCGGTAGCGTAACCTACGAGCAGTACTTC
>-|once|TRBJ2-3|TRBV5-1
CASSLTNSGASADTQYF
TGCGCCAGCAGCTTAACAAATAGCGGCGCGAGCGCAGATACGCAGTATTTT
>TRBD1|-|TRBJ2-7|TRBV28
CASTVVQGAYEQYF
TGTGCCAGCACCGTCGTACAGGGGGCCTACGAGCAGTACTTC
>-|-|TRBJ2-7|TRBV3-1/TRBV3-2
CASSQDARLASYEQYF
TGTGCCAGCAGCCAAGATGCGCGACTTGCCTCCTACGAGCAGTACTTC
>-|-|TRBJ1-2|TRBV7-3
CASSPSGGIPNYGYTF
TGTGCCAGCAGCCCGTCTGGGGGGATCCCTAACTATGGCTACACCTTC
>-|-|TRBJ1-1|TRBV7-9
CASSSRDIGLRGTEAFF
TGTGCCAGCAGCTCCCGGGACATAGGCTTAAGGGGCACTGAAGCTTTCTTT
>-|-|TRBJ1-1|TRBV12-3/TRBV12-4
CASTRVRDTEAFF
TGTGCCAGCACCCGGGTGAGGGACACTGAAGCTTTCTTT